A selection of T cell receptor beta chains follows, all from one sample in a study of blood T cell repertoires in COVID-19. The method was immunoSEQ multiplex PCR; TCRdb's version includes in-frame clones alone and lacks a portion of them. The sample includes roughly 200,000 clones, about 82% of them seen just once. Specimen: PBMCs or T cells enriched from blood (not recorded which). These TCRs come from a man between 35 and 55 years old with acute COVID-19. Each CDR3 is given with its conserved first and last residue. A D gene is named only where the DNA matches it firmly. The size entry is marked missing in some rows and otherwise reads once, few, many or a size class.

TGTGCCAGCAGCGGGACTAGCGGGACCTATGAGCAGTTCTTC	CASSGTSGTYEQFF	TRBJ2-1	NA	TRBD2	TRBV7-2
TGTGCCAGCAGTGATGGGGACAGGGGGCCAGAGACCCAGTACTTC	CASSDGDRGPETQYF	TRBJ2-5	NA	TRBD1	TRBV2
TGTGCCAGCAGCTTGGGGGGGAACCATGAGCAGTTCTTC	CASSLGGNHEQFF	TRBJ2-1	NA	TRBD2	TRBV7-8
TGTGCCAGCAGGCAGGGGTATCTGGATTCACCCCTCCACTTT	CASRQGYLDSPLHF	TRBJ1-6	NA	NA	TRBV6-5
TGTGCCAGCAGCCCGACAGGGAACGCGGGGAATGAGCAGTTCTTC	CASSPTGNAGNEQFF	TRBJ2-1	NA	NA	TRBV4-2
TGTGCCAGCAGCCGTTACAGAACTAGCGGGGATAACACCGGGGAGCTGTTTTTT	CASSRYRTSGDNTGELFF	TRBJ2-2	NA	TRBD2	TRBV7-6
TGTGCCACCAAACTAGGGACAGCGAACACCGGGGAGCTGTTTTTT	CATKLGTANTGELFF	TRBJ2-2	few	TRBD1	TRBV24-1
TGTGCCAGCAGCACGACAGGGGTCACTGAAGCTTTCTTT	CASSTTGVTEAFF	TRBJ1-1	once	TRBD1	TRBV16
TGTGCCAGCAGTCCTCAGACAGGGGTTGGCTACACCTTC	CASSPQTGVGYTF	TRBJ1-2	NA	TRBD1	TRBV27
TGCGCCAGCAGCTGGACAGGGGGCTATGAAAAACTGTTTTTT	CASSWTGGYEKLFF	TRBJ1-4	NA	TRBD1	TRBV5-1
TGCGCCAGCAGCCCGATTGGGGCGGGATGGCGAACATCTAGCACAGATACGCAGTATTTT	CASSPIGAGWRTSSTDTQYF	TRBJ2-3	once	NA	TRBV5-1
TGTGCCTGGAGTGCGGGGAGAGACTATGGCTACACCTTC	CAWSAGRDYGYTF	TRBJ1-2	NA	NA	TRBV30
TGCGCCAGCAAGGGGGTAGACACTGAAGCTTTCTTT	CASKGVDTEAFF	TRBJ1-1	NA	NA	TRBV10-2
TGTGCCAGCAGCCGACGGAGGGGCAACTCCTACAATGAGCAGTTCTTC	CASSRRRGNSYNEQFF	TRBJ2-1	NA	NA	TRBV7-9
TGTGCCAGCAGCCCGCCGACAGGGGGAAACACCATATATTTT	CASSPPTGGNTIYF	TRBJ1-3	NA	TRBD1	TRBV3-1/TRBV3-2
TGTGCCAGCAGCCCACTACTGCCGGGACAGGGAGCGAACACTGAAGCTTTCTTT	CASSPLLPGQGANTEAFF	TRBJ1-1	NA	TRBD1	TRBV5-4
TGTGCCAGCGACCCTACAGGGGACGAGCAGTACTTC	CASDPTGDEQYF	TRBJ2-7	NA	TRBD1	TRBV2
TGTGCCAGCAGCACCGGGTCAGACGATCGTGGCTACACCTTC	CASSTGSDDRGYTF	TRBJ1-2	few	NA	TRBV28
TGCGCCAGCAGCCCCCGGAAGGGGGGAGGGCCCTACGAGCAGTACTTC	CASSPRKGGGPYEQYF	TRBJ2-7	few	NA	TRBV5-1
TGTGCCATCAGCCGGACTAGCGGGAGGCCCCTCCACTACGAGCAGTACTTC	CAISRTSGRPLHYEQYF	TRBJ2-7	NA	TRBD2	TRBV10-3
TGTGCCAGCAGTTATGGCACTCAATGGTGGGCCGAGCAGTACTTC	CASSYGTQWWAEQYF	TRBJ2-7	NA	NA	TRBV27
TGTGCCAGCGGGGGGGATAGCAATCAGCCCCAGCATTTT	CASGGDSNQPQHF	TRBJ1-5	NA	NA	TRBV6-5
TGTGCCAGCCGATCCACAGGGACTGGGGCCAACGTCCTGACTTTC	CASRSTGTGANVLTF	TRBJ2-6	NA	NA	TRBV27
TGTGCCAGCAGCGTAGATGGGGGCGAGCCCCAGCATTTT	CASSVDGGEPQHF	TRBJ1-5	NA	NA	TRBV9
TGTGCCAGCAGCTTCGACAGCTATAATTCACCCCTCCACTTT	CASSFDSYNSPLHF	TRBJ1-6	NA	NA	TRBV7-9
TGTGCCAGCTCACCACGGTTAGAATACAATCAGCCCCAGCATTTT	CASSPRLEYNQPQHF	TRBJ1-5	NA	NA	TRBV18
TGCGCCAGCAGCCAAGTGTCGCTCGCCCAGTCCACAGATACGCAGTATTTT	CASSQVSLAQSTDTQYF	TRBJ2-3	few	NA	TRBV4-3
TGTGCCAGCAGTTTCGCAGGACAGGGGGCGCTTCAGCCCCAGCATTTT	CASSFAGQGALQPQHF	TRBJ1-5	NA	TRBD1	TRBV27
TGTGCCAACACGAACAGGGGGGGGACCACTGAAGCTTTCTTT	CANTNRGGTTEAFF	TRBJ1-1	once	NA	TRBV21-1
TGTGCCAGATCTAGCGGGGGGGAACAAGAGACCCAGTACTTC	CARSSGGEQETQYF	TRBJ2-5	NA	TRBD2	TRBV7-9
TGTGCCAGCAGTGACAGGGGTTCCCGTTACGAGCAGTACTTC	CASSDRGSRYEQYF	TRBJ2-7	NA	NA	TRBV6-1
TGTGCCTGGATGTCCGGGTCGAACACTGAAGCTTTCTTT	CAWMSGSNTEAFF	TRBJ1-1	NA	NA	TRBV30
TGTGCCAGCAGTGAAAGTGTCGGGGGGAATGGCTACACCTTC	CASSESVGGNGYTF	TRBJ1-2	NA	NA	TRBV2